The entry that follows covers one T cell receptor (beta chain) sequence. The sample comes from a study of control samples from healthy donors and cancer patients. Libraries were prepared by immunoSEQ multiplex PCR; TCRdb keeps only in-frame clonotypes and omits some of them. The top ten clones hold about 5.2% of a sample with over 150,000 clones, just under 95% of them seen once. The CDR3 is made up of 12 amino acids. Germline V CDR1 and CDR2: SGHDT, YYEEEE. V lost 0 bases, J lost 7 bases, and 5 bases lay in between. Sequencing input: blood. This TCR came from a man aged 35 to 55 in good health. The chain employs TRBV5-6 and TRBJ2-1; D unresolved. CDR3 DNA sequence: TGTGCCAGCAGCTTGGGCGTTAATGAGCAGTTCTTC. Protein product: CASSLGVNEQFF.